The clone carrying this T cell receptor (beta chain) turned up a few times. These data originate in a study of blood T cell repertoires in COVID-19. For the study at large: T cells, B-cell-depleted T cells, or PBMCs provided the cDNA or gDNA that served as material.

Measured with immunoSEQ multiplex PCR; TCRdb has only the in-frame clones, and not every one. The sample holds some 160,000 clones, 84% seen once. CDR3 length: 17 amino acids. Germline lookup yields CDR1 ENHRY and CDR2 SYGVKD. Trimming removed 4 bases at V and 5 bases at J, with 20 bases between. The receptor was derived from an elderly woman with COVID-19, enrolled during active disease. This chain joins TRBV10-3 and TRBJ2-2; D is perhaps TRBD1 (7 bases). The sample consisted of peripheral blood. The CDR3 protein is CAISASSGGQKTGELFF. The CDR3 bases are TGTGCCATCAGTGCTTCCTCCGGGGGACAGAAGACCGGGGAGCTGTTTTTT.